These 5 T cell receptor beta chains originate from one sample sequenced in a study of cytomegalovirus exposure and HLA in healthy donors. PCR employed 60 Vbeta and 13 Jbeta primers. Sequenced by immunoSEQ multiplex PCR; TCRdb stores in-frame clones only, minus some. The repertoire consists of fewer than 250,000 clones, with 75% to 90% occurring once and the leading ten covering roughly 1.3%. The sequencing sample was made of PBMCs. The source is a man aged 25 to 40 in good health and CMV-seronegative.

DNA of the CDR3: TGTGCCAGCAGCTTAGGGACTAGCACAGATACGCAGTATTTT. It specifies CASSLGTSTDTQYF. V is TRBV7-2 and J is TRBJ2-3; D is possibly TRBD2 (5 bases). The CDR3 loop spans 14 amino acids. From germline, CDR1 is SGHTA and CDR2 FQGNSA. V was clipped by 1 base and J by 0 bases, with 5 bases between them.

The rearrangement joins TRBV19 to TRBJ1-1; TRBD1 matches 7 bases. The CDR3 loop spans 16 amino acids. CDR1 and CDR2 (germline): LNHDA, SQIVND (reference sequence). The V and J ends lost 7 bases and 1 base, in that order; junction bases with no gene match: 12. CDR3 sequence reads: CASTPRPGQTNTEAFF. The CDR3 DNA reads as TGTGCCAGTACCCCCCGACCGGGACAGACGAACACTGAAGCTTTCTTT.

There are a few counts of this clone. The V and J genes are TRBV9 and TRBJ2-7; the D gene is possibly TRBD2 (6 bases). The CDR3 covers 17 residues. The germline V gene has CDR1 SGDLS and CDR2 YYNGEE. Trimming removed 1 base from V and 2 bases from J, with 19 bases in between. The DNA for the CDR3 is TGTGCCAGCAGCGTAAGGCCCATGGCGGCGGGAACCTACGAGCAGTACTTC. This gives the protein CASSVRPMAAGTYEQYF.

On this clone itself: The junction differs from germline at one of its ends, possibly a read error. CDR3: CASSGEPYSPLHF. The CDR3 nucleotides are TGCGCCAGTAGTGGGGAGCCCTATTCACCCCTCCACTTT. This chain joins TRBV10-1 and TRBJ1-6; no firm D call. CDR3 length: 13 residues. Per the germline V gene, CDR1 is WNHNN and CDR2 is SYGVQD (reference sequence).

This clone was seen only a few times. Here the CDR3 reads CSVVLSGTYNEQFF. In DNA, the CDR3 is TGCAGCGTTGTGCTTTCGGGAACCTACAATGAGCAGTTCTTC. The chain uses TRBV29-1 and TRBJ2-1; a possible D gene is TRBD2 (5 bases). This CDR3 spans 14 amino acids. V shed 4 bases and J shed 2 bases, with 12 bases lying between them. Germline CDR1 and CDR2: SQVTM and ANQGSEA.